One and the same sample provided the 8 T cell receptor beta chains below, sequenced in a study of shared clonotypes between healthy human individuals (dated by TCRdb to the early 2020s). Library prep was done by the immunoSEQ multiplex PCR assay. The table comes from immuneACCESS by way of TCRdb, which keeps in-frame sequences with V and J called. Part of the clones is missing from these tables; in studies checked, under half for an unresolved V gene and the rest for unknown reasons. The sample records fewer than 3 million clones, 92% of which are singletons. The ten largest clones add up to approximately 0.4% of the sample. The specimen sequenced was naive CD4+ T cells from PBMCs. This sample's cell subset or site label indicates: CD45RA+ positively selected. The receptors originated from a man aged 18 to 35 in good health. Some clones in this sample may be carry-over from other donors' samples.

Comment on this clone: Other nucleotide sequences in the sample specify the same CDR3. V and J are TRBV18 and TRBJ2-1, with D uncertain. V lost 2 bases to trimming and J lost 2 bases, with 7 bases between them. The germline V gene has CDR1 KGHSH and CDR2 LQKENI. This CDR3 spans 14 amino acids. The CDR3 reads CASSPTRTYNEQFF. The CDR3 nucleotides are TGTGCCAGCTCACCAACCCGGACCTACAATGAGCAGTTCTTC.

The chain has TRBV18 and TRBJ1-2; 9 nucleotides align to TRBD1. The CDR3 is 14 amino acids. Germline V gives CDR1 KGHSH, CDR2 LQKENI. The J segment lost 5 bases and the V segment lost 4 bases, leaving 5 bases of the junction unmatched. The CDR3 DNA follows: TGTGCCAGCTCACAGGGACAGGGTCTGTATGGCTACACCTTC. Translating it yields CASSQGQGLYGYTF.

For the CDR3, the DNA is TGTGCCAGCAGCCCAAACAAGGGTGTCGTCGGGGAGCTGTTTTTT. Translated: CASSPNKGVVGELFF. The chain uses TRBV7-2 and TRBJ2-2; D not certain. Germline V gene data show CDR1 as SGHTA and CDR2 as FQGNSA. The length of the CDR3 is 15 residues. V shed 5 bases and J shed 7 bases, with 17 bases lying between them.

The chain combines TRBV9 with TRBJ1-3, with TRBD1 matching over 9 bases. CDR1 is SGDLS and CDR2 is YYNGEE in the germline V gene. The CDR3 contains 15 residues. V shed 0 bases, J shed 7 bases, and the junction held 5 bases outside the gene matches. CDR3: CASSVGGDRGNTIYF. In DNA, the CDR3 is TGTGCCAGCAGCGTAGGAGGTGACAGGGGGAACACCATATATTTT. The full variable domain, with the rest looked up from reference TRBV9 and TRBJ1-3, is DSGVTQTPKHLITATGQRVTLRCSPRSGDLSVYWYQQSLDQGLQFLIQYYNGEERAKGNILERFSAQQFPDLHSELNLSSLELGDSALYFCASSVGGDRGNTIYFGEGSWLTVV.

This chain connects TRBV5-6 to TRBJ2-3; 7 positions agree with TRBD1. Trimming at V came to 3 bases and at J to 5 bases, leaving 3 bases not matched to a gene. Germline CDR1 and CDR2: SGHDT and YYEEEE. The CDR3 is 13 amino acids. CDR3 DNA sequence: TGTGCCAGCAGCTACAACAGGGGAGATACGCAGTATTTT. It is translated as CASSYNRGDTQYF.

The V call is TRBV9, the J call TRBJ1-2; 7 bases fit TRBD1. The length of the CDR3 is 14 residues. The J segment lost 2 bases and the V segment lost 2 bases, leaving 3 bases of the junction unmatched. CDR1 SGDLS and CDR2 YYNGEE come from the germline V gene. The CDR3 loop reads CASSVQQGNYGYTF. CDR3 DNA sequence: TGTGCCAGCAGCGTGCAACAGGGGAACTATGGCTACACCTTC. The full variable domain, completed using reference TRBV9 and TRBJ1-2, is DSGVTQTPKHLITATGQRVTLRCSPRSGDLSVYWYQQSLDQGLQFLIQYYNGEERAKGNILERFSAQQFPDLHSELNLSSLELGDSALYFCASSVQQGNYGYTFGSGTRLTVV.

This chain connects TRBV21-1 to TRBJ1-4; the table's D call, TRBD1, has no DNA check behind it. TRBV21-1 is a recognized pseudogene. This CDR3 region has 16 residues. CDR3 coding DNA: TGTGCCAGCAGCGTCCTCGCCGGGACAGGGACTGAAAAACTGTTTTTT. Amino acid sequence: CASSVLAGTGTEKLFF.

The chain employs TRBV6-6 and TRBJ2-1, with D perhaps assigned TRBD1 or TRBD2 (6 bases each). Looked up from germline, CDR1 is MNHNY and CDR2 is SVGAGI (reference sequence). The CDR3 is 12 amino acids. In DNA, the CDR3 is TGTGGGATCGGAGGGGGCTACAATGAGCAGTTCTTC. It yields the protein CGIGGGYNEQFF.